These T cell receptor beta chains were read from a single sample in a study of blood T cell repertoires in COVID-19. Repertoires were generated with immunoSEQ multiplex PCR, while TCRdb's copy carries only in-frame clones and drops some. The sample lists under 300,000 clones, roughly 90% occurring once. The sequenced sample consisted of PBMCs or T cells enriched from blood (not recorded which). The receptors were gathered from a woman in her thirties or forties who had recovered from COVID-19. Both conserved end residues are part of each CDR3. The order of the fields is D gene, V gene, CDR3 protein. A D gene is named only where the DNA matches it firmly.

d_call: NA
v_call: TRBV9
cdr3_aa: CASSVDLGRDNSPLHF

d_call: NA
v_call: TRBV5-1
cdr3_aa: CASSLGQYNGYTF

d_call: TRBD1
v_call: TRBV5-8
cdr3_aa: CASSFTGTGGAGSYEQYF

d_call: NA
v_call: TRBV7-9
cdr3_aa: CASSLAGHLSYNEQFF

d_call: TRBD2
v_call: TRBV5-1
cdr3_aa: CASSLDGTSGKDTQYF

d_call: NA
v_call: TRBV11-3
cdr3_aa: CASSPEGETTDTQYF

d_call: TRBD2
v_call: TRBV13
cdr3_aa: CASSPSGGIGYEQYF

d_call: TRBD2
v_call: TRBV27
cdr3_aa: CASSSSGSGRNEQFF

d_call: NA
v_call: TRBV7-3
cdr3_aa: CASSQTQDTEAFF

d_call: NA
v_call: TRBV7-9
cdr3_aa: CASSLAPLGTGNTIYF

d_call: NA
v_call: TRBV7-8
cdr3_aa: CASSLTGIYGNTEAFF

d_call: NA
v_call: TRBV6-5
cdr3_aa: CASTTVRGGYTF

d_call: NA
v_call: TRBV13
cdr3_aa: CASSAGVGTNEKLFF

d_call: TRBD1
v_call: TRBV5-6
cdr3_aa: CASSGSGQGVGSPLHF

d_call: TRBD2
v_call: TRBV6-5
cdr3_aa: CASTRAGTSINEQFF

d_call: TRBD1
v_call: TRBV25-1
cdr3_aa: CASSLTYRGNTEAFF

d_call: TRBD2
v_call: TRBV5-1
cdr3_aa: CASSVGTSGTNTGELFF

d_call: TRBD1
v_call: TRBV7-3
cdr3_aa: CASSLRDRAFTDTQYF

d_call: TRBD1
v_call: TRBV30
cdr3_aa: CAWAYRGNYGYTF

d_call: TRBD1
v_call: TRBV15
cdr3_aa: CATSRDRDRGNQPQHF